Listed below are T cell receptor beta chains from one sample, sequenced in a study of radiotherapy plus CTLA-4 blockade in lung cancer. Only in-frame clones appear in the TCRdb table, and some are missing; sequencing was by immunoSEQ multiplex PCR. This table holds about 66,000 clones, approximately 82% found once. The sequenced sample was peripheral blood, obtained from a patient treated with radiotherapy plus ipilimumab. The receptors derive from a human donor with non-small cell lung cancer who had a partial response to radiotherapy plus ipilimumab. CDR3s include the opening cysteine and the closing phenylalanine or tryptophan. The D gene is left open where the match is weak. Where a row states a size, it is once, few, many or the class of an expanded clone; other rows omit it.

V	J	size	D	DNA	CDR3
TRBV4-2	TRBJ2-7	few	NA	TGTGCCAGCAGCCAATCTTTCGGTTTGGCTAGGCGAAACTACGAGCAGTACTTC	CASSQSFGLARRNYEQYF
TRBV28	TRBJ2-7	NA	NA	TGTGCCAGCAGCCTGGGGGGGGCGGGAGTTGAGGACGAGCAGTACTTC	CASSLGGAGVEDEQYF
TRBV6-5	TRBJ2-7	NA	TRBD2	TGTGCCAGCTCGCCTCGGGGCGGGAGGGCCCCAGAGCAGTACTTC	CASSPRGGRAPEQYF
TRBV5-1	TRBJ2-3	once	TRBD2	TGCGCCAGCAGCACACCCGGGAGGGCAGATACGCAGTATTTT	CASSTPGRADTQYF
TRBV4-2	TRBJ2-7	NA	NA	TGTGCCAGCAGCCAAGAAATGGGGAGGTCCTACGAGCAGTACTTC	CASSQEMGRSYEQYF
TRBV19	TRBJ2-1	NA	TRBD2	TGTGCCAGTAGTGTACTAGCGGGAGGCTTCAATGAGCAGTTCTTC	CASSVLAGGFNEQFF
TRBV6-4	TRBJ1-2	NA	NA	TGTGCCAGCAGACCCGCCGGGAACTATGGCTACACCTTC	CASRPAGNYGYTF
TRBV18	TRBJ1-3	NA	NA	TGTGCCAGCTCCCCCGGCTCTGGAAACACCATATATTTT	CASSPGSGNTIYF
TRBV28	TRBJ2-4	NA	TRBD1	TGTGCCAGCAGTTCGGACAGGGGAGCGAGGGGAAACATTCAGTACTTC	CASSSDRGARGNIQYF
TRBV5-1	TRBJ2-2	NA	TRBD2	TGCGCCAGCTCCGGGGGAGGGACCGGGGAGCTGTTTTTT	CASSGGGTGELFF
TRBV5-8	TRBJ2-1	once	NA	TGTGCCAGCAGGCGTAGCTCCTACAATGGGCAGTTCTTC	CASRRSSYNGQFF
TRBV7-8	TRBJ2-5	NA	NA	TGTGCCAGCAGCTTACAGGGAACAGGGATGGAGACCCAGTACTTC	CASSLQGTGMETQYF
TRBV29-1	TRBJ2-2	NA	TRBD1	TGCAGCGTGAGGAAGGTGGGACAGGGGGCCGGGGAGCTGTTTTTT	CSVRKVGQGAGELFF
TRBV19	TRBJ2-1	NA	TRBD2	TGTGCCAGTAGTACTCTAGCGGGAGCCCGCTCCTACAATGAGCAGTTCTTC	CASSTLAGARSYNEQFF
TRBV28	TRBJ2-4	NA	TRBD1	TGTGCCAGCACCCCTGTGGGGACAGACTATATAGCCAAAAACATTCAGTACTTC	CASTPVGTDYIAKNIQYF
TRBV11-3	TRBJ2-1	NA	NA	TGTGCCAGCAGCTTAACGTCCAGCTCCTACAATGAGCAGTTCTTC	CASSLTSSSYNEQFF
TRBV5-1	TRBJ2-7	NA	NA	TGCGCCAGCAGCTTGGTAGCGGACCTCTCCTACGAGCAGTACTTC	CASSLVADLSYEQYF
TRBV4-2	TRBJ1-1	NA	NA	TGTGCCAGCAGCCAAGGACTCTCTGAAGCTTTCTTT	CASSQGLSEAFF
TRBV5-4	TRBJ2-5	few	TRBD1	TGTGCCAGCAGCGAAACAGGGGGCCGGTTATATGAGACCCAGTACTTC	CASSETGGRLYETQYF
TRBV28	TRBJ2-5	NA	NA	TGTGCCAGCAGTCAGGCGCGGGAAGAGACCCAGTACTTC	CASSQAREETQYF
TRBV4-1	TRBJ2-7	NA	NA	TGCGCCAGCAGCCAAGGTCCAGGGGAATCCTACGAGCAGTACTTC	CASSQGPGESYEQYF
TRBV5-1	TRBJ2-1	once	TRBD1	TGCGCCAGCAGCTTCGGACAGGGCTACAATGAGCAGTTCTTC	CASSFGQGYNEQFF
TRBV2	TRBJ1-5	NA	NA	TGTGCCAGCAGCAGGGTAGATCAGCCCCAGCATTTT	CASSRVDQPQHF
TRBV6-9	TRBJ2-7	NA	TRBD1	TGTGCCAGCAGTCAGGGACAGACATCCTACGAGCAGTACTTC	CASSQGQTSYEQYF
TRBV19	TRBJ1-2	NA	TRBD1	TGTGCCAGTGGATACAGGCAGGGGGTTTATGGCTACACCTTC	CASGYRQGVYGYTF
TRBV7-2	TRBJ2-5	NA	NA	TGTGCCAGCAGCTTAGGGGGGGAAGAGACCCAGTACTTC	CASSLGGEETQYF